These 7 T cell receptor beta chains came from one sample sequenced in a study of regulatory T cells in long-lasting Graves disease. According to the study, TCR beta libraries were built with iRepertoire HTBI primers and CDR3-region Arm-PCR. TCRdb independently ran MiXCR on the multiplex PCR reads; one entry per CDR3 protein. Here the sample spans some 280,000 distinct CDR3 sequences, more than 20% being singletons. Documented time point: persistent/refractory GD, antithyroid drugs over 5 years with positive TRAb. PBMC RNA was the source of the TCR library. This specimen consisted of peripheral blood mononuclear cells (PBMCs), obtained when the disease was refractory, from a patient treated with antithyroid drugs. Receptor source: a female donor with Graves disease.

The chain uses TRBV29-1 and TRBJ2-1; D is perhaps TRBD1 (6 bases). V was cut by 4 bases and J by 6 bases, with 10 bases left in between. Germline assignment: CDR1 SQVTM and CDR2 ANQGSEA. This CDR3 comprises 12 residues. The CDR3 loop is CSVARDINEQFF. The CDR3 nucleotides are TGCAGCGTTGCTCGGGACATCAATGAGCAGTTCTTC.

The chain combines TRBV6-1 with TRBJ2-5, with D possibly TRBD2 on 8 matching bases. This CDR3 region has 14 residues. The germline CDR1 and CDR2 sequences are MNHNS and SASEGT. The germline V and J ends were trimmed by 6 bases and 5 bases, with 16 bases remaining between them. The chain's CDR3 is CASRRGQRGETQYF. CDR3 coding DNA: TGTGCCAGCAGAAGGGGACAGCGGGGGGAGACCCAGTACTTC.

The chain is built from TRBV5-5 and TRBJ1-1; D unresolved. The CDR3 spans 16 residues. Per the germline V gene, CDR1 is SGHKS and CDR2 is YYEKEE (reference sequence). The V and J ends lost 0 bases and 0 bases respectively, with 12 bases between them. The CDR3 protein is CASSLGHWRMNTEAFF. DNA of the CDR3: TGTGCCAGCAGCTTGGGACACTGGCGGATGAACACTGAAGCTTTCTTT.

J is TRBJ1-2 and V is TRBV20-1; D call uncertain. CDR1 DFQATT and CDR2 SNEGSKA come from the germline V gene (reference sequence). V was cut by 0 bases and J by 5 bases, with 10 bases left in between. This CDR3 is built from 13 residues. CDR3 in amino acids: CSARDSRFYGYTF. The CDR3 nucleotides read TGCAGTGCTAGAGACTCCCGTTTTTATGGCTACACCTTC.

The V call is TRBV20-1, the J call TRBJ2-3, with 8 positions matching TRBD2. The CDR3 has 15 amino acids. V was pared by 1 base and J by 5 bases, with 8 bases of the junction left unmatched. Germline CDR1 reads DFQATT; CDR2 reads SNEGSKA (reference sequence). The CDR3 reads CSARGPGTRQDTQYF. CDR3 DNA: TGCAGTGCTAGAGGGCCCGGGACTAGGCAAGATACGCAGTATTTT.

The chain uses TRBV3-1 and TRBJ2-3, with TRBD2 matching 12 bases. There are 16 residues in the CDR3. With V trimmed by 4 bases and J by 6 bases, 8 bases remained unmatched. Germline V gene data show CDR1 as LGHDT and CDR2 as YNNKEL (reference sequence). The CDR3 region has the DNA TGTGCCAGCAGCCTCCGGACTAGCGGGGCACTGGATACGCAGTATTTT. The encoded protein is CASSLRTSGALDTQYF.

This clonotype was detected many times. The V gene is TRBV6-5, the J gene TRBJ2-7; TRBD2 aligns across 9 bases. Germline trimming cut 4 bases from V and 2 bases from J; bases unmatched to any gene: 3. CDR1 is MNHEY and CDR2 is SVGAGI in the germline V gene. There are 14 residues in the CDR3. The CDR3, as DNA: TGTGCCAGCAGTTTAGCGGGAGAGGCCTACGAGCAGTACTTC. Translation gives CASSLAGEAYEQYF.